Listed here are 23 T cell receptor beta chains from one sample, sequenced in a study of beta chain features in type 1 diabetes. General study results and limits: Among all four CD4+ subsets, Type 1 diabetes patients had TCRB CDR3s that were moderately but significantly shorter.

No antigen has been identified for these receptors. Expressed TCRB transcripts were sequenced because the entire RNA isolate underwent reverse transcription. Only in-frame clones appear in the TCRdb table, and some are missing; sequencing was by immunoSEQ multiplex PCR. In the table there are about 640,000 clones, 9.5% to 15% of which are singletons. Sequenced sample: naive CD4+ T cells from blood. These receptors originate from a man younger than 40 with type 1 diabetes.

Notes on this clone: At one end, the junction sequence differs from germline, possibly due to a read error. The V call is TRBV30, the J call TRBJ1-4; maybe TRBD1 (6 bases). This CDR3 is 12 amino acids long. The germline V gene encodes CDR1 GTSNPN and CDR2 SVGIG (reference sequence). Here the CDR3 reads CTWSMTTGKLFF. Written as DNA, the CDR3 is TGTACCTGGAGTATGACGACAGGAAAACTGTTTTTT.

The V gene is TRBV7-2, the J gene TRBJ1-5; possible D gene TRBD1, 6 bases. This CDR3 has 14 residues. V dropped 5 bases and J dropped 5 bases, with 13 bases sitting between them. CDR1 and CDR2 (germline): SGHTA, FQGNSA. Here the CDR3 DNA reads TGTGCCAGCAGCGAACGGGGACACTATCAGCCCCAGCATTTT. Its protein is CASSERGHYQPQHF.

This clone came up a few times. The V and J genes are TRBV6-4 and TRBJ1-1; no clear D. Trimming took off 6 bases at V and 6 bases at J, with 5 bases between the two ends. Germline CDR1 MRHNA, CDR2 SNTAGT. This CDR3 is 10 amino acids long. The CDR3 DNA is TGTGCCAGCAGACTGTCTGAAGCTTTCTTT. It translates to CASRLSEAFF.

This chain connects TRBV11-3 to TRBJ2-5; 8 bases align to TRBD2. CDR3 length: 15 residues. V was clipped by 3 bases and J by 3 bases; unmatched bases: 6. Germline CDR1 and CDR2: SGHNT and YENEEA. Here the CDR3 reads CASSLSGTSEETQYF. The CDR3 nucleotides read TGTGCCAGCAGCTTGTCCGGGACTAGTGAAGAGACCCAGTACTTC.

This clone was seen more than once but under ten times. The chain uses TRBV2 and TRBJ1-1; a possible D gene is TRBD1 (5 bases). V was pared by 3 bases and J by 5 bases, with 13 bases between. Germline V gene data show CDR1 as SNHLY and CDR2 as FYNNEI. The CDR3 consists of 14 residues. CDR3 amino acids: CASSELGLGTEAFF. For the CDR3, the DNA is TGTGCCAGCAGTGAGCTGGGACTGGGGACTGAAGCTTTCTTT. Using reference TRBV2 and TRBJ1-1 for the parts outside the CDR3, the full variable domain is EPEVTQTPSHQVTQMGQEVILRCVPISNHLYFYWYRQILGQKVEFLVSFYNNEISEKSEIFDDQFSVERPDGSNFTLKIRSTKLEDSAMYFCASSELGLGTEAFFGQGTRLTVV.

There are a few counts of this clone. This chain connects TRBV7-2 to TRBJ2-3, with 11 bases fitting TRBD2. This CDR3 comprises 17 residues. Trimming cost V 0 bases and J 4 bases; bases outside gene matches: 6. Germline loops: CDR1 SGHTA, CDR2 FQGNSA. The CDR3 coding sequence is TGTGCCAGCAGCTTAGCGCTTAGCGGGGGGGCATCAGATACGCAGTATTTT. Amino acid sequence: CASSLALSGGASDTQYF.

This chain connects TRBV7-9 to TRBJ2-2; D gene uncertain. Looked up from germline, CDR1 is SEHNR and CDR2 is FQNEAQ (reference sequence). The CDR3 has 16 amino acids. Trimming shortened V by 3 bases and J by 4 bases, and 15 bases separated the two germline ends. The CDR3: CASSLPGQSTTGELFF. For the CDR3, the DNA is TGTGCCAGCAGCTTGCCGGGTCAAAGCACCACCGGGGAGCTGTTTTTT.

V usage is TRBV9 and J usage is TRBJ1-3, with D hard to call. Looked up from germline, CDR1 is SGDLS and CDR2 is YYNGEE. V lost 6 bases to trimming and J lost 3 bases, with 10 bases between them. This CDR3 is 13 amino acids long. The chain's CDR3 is CASNDEFGNTIYF. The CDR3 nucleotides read TGTGCCAGCAACGATGAGTTTGGAAACACCATATATTTT.

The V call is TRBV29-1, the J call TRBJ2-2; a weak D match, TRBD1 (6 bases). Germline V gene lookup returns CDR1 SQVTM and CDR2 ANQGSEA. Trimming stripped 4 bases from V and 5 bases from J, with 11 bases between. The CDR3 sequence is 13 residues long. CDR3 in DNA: TGCAGCGTTGGCAGGGGTGGAACCGGGGAGCTGTTTTTT. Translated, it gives CSVGRGGTGELFF.

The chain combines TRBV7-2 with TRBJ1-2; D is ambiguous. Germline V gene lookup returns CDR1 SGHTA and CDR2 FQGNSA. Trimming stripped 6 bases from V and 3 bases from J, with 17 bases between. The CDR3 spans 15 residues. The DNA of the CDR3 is TGTGCCAGCAGTCCAAGAACCCTTGGGGACTATGGCTACACCTTC. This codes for CASSPRTLGDYGYTF.

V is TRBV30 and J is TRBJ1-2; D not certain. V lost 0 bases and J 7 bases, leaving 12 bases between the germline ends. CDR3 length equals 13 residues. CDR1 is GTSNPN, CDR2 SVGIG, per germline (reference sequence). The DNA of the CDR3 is TGTGCCTGGAGTGTTGGGGTTATGAGTGGCTACACCTTC. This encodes CAWSVGVMSGYTF.

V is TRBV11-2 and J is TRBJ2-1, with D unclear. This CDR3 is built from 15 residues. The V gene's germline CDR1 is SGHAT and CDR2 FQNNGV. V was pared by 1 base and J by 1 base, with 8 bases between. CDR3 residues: CASSLAPLSYNEQFF. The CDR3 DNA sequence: TGTGCCAGCAGCTTAGCCCCCCTTTCCTACAATGAGCAGTTCTTC.

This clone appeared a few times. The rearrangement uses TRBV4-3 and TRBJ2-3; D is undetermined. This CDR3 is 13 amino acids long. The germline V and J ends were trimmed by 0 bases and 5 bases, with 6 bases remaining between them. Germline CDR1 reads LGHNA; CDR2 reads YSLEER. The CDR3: CASSQDPGDTQYF. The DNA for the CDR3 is TGCGCCAGCAGCCAAGATCCAGGAGATACGCAGTATTTT.

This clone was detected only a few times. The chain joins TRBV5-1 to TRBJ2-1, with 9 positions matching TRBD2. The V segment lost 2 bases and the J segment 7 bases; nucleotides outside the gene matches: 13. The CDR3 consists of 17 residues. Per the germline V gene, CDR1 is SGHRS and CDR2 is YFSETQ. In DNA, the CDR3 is TGCGCCAGCAGCTTTACACCACTAGCGGGTGCGTCTAATGAGCAGTTCTTC. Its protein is CASSFTPLAGASNEQFF.

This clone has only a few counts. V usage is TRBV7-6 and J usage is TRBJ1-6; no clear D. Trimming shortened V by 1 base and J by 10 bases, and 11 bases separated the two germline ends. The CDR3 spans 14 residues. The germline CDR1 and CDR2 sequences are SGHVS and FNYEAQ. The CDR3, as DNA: TGTGCCAGCAGCTTAGAACAGCCTGGCTCACCCCTCCACTTT. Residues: CASSLEQPGSPLHF.

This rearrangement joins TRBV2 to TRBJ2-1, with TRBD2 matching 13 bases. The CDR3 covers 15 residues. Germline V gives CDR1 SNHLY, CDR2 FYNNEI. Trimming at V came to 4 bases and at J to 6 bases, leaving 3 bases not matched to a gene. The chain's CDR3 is CASSATSGGANEQFF. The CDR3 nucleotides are TGTGCCAGCAGTGCTACTAGCGGGGGGGCCAATGAGCAGTTCTTC.

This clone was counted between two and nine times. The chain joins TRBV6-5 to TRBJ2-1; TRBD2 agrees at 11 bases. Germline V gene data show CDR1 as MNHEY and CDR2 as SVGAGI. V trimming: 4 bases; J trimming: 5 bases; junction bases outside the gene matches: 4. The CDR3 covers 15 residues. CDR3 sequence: CASSLAGGPDNEQFF. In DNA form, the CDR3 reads TGTGCCAGCAGTTTAGCGGGGGGGCCGGACAATGAGCAGTTCTTC.

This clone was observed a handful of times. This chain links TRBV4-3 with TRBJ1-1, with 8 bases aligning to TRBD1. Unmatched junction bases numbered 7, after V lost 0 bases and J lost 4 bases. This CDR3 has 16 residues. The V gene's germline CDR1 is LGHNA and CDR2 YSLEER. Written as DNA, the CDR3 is TGCGCCAGCAGCCAAGATGAGATCGGACAGGGCACTGAAGCTTTCTTT. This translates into CASSQDEIGQGTEAFF.

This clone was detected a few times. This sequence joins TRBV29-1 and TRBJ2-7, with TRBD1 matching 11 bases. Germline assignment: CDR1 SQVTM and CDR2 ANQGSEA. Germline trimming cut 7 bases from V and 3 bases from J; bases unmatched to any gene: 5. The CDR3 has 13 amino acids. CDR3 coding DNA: TGCAGCGCGCGAGGGACAGGGGGCTACGAGCAGTACTTC. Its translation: CSARGTGGYEQYF.

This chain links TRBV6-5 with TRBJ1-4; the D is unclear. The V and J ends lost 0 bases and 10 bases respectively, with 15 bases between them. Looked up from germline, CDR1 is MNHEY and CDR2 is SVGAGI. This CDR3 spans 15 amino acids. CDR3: CASSYSIGVGAKLFF. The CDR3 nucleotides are TGTGCCAGCAGTTACTCGATTGGGGTGGGAGCAAAACTGTTTTTT.

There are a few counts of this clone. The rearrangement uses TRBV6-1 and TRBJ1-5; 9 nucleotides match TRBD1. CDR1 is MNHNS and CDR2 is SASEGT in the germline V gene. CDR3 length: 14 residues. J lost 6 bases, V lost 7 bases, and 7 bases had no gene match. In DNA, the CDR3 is TGTGCCAGCAATAAATTACAGGGGGCTCAGCCCCAGCATTTT. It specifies CASNKLQGAQPQHF.

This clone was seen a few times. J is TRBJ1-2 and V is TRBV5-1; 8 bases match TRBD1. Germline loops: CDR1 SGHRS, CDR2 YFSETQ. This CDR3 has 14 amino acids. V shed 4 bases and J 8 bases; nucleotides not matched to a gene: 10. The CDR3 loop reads CASSPDQGAGGYTF. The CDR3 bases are TGCGCCAGCAGCCCGGACCAGGGGGCCGGCGGCTACACCTTC. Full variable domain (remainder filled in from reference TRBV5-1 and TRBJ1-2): KAGVTQTPRYLIKTRGQQVTLSCSPISGHRSVSWYQQTPGQGLQFLFEYFSETQRNKGNFPGRFSGRQFSNSRSEMNVSTLELGDSALYLCASSPDQGAGGYTFGSGTRLTVV.

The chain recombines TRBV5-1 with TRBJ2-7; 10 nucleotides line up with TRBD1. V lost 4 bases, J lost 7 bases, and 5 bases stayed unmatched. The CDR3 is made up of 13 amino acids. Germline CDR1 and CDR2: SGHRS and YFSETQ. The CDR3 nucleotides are TGCGCCAGCAGCGTGACAGGGGGCGTTGAGCAGTACTTC. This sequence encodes CASSVTGGVEQYF.